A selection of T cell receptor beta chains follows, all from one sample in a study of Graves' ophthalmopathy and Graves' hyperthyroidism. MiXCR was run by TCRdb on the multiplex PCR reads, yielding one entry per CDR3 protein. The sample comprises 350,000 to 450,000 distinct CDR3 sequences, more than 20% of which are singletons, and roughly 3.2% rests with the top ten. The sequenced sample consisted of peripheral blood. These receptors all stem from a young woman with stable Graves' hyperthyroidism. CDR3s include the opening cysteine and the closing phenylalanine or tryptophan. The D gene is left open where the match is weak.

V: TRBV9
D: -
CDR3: CASSPRPGQETQYF

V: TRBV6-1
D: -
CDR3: CASSWTSSGYEQYF

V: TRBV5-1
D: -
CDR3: CASSPGRGVQETQYF

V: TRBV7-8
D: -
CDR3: CASSPRGRYGNTIYF

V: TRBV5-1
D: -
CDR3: CASSLNSLSLEGELFF

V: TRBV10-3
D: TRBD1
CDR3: CAISGDRAKETQYF

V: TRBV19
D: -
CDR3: CASSIPPTQPNQPQHF

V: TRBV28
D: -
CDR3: CASSFRDRGEQYF

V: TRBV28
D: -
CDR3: CASFPGSSYEQYF

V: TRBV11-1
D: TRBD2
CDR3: CASSAGIAGSWETQETQYF

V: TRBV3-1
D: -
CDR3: CASSQPRGGYTF

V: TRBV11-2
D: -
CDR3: CASSFPGLGYTF

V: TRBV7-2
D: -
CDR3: CASSLVGGASYNSPLHF

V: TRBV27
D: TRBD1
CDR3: CASSLYADREETQYF

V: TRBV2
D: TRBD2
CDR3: CASKRGEGETQYF

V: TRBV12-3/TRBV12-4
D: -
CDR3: CASSFGLQALGYTF

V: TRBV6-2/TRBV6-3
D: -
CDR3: CASTPHQARSYDQYF

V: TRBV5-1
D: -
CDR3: CASTLYANTGELFF

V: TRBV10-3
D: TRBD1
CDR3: CASTRGTGATLDQPQHF

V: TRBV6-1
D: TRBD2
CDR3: CASVGVAGASDTQYF

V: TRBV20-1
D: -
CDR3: CSARGGGRRDEQYF

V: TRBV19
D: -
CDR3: CASSIGRQNGYTF

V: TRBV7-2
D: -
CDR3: CASSLEHLNTEAFF

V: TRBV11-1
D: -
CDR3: CASKRGVNTEAFF